A single sample is the source of the 18 T cell receptor beta chains below, sequenced in a study of blood T cell repertoires in COVID-19. Produced via immunoSEQ multiplex PCR; TCRdb's table is partial and in-frame only. The sample includes over 50,000 clones, about 85% of them seen just once. Sequenced: peripheral blood. The receptors stem from a man aged 45 to 65 with acute or convalescent COVID-19.

The CDR3 DNA is TGTGCCTGGGCGACAGGCTCTGGAAACACCATATATTTT. Translating it yields CAWATGSGNTIYF. The chain combines TRBV30 with TRBJ1-3, with D maybe TRBD1 (6 bases). Germline V lookup: CDR1 GTSNPN, CDR2 SVGIG (reference sequence). Deletions cut 5 bases from V and 0 bases from J, with 8 bases between. The CDR3 loop spans 13 amino acids.

J is TRBJ2-2 and V is TRBV29-1, with TRBD2 matching 13 bases. CDR1 is SQVTM and CDR2 is ANQGSEA in the germline V gene. J was trimmed by 4 bases and V by 5 bases; bases with no gene match: 7. CDR3 size: 16 residues. This CDR3 is CSVLLAGGPGTGELFF. CDR3 nucleotide sequence: TGCAGCGTTTTACTAGCGGGGGGGCCGGGCACCGGGGAGCTGTTTTTT.

The V call is TRBV6-5, the J call TRBJ2-5; TRBD1 agrees at 8 bases. Trimming cost V 7 bases and J 5 bases; bases outside gene matches: 6. The CDR3 is 13 amino acids. Germline V gene data show CDR1 as MNHEY and CDR2 as SVGAGI. Written as DNA, the CDR3 is TGTGCCAGCATGAGGACAGGGTGGGAGACCCAGTACTTC. This codes for CASMRTGWETQYF.

The chain's CDR3 is CASLTLDRLVSNEQFF. Here the CDR3 DNA reads TGTGCCAGCCTCACCCTAGACAGGCTGGTAAGTAATGAGCAGTTCTTC. The chain carries TRBV7-8 and TRBJ2-1, with D perhaps matching TRBD1 (6 bases). Germline V gene lookup returns CDR1 SGHVS and CDR2 FQNEAQ. The CDR3 covers 16 residues. The ends were cut back, 8 bases at V and 7 bases at J, with 24 bases in the middle.

The chain employs TRBV27 and TRBJ2-1; 8 nucleotides agree with TRBD2. Germline lookup yields CDR1 MNHEY and CDR2 SMNVEV (reference sequence). This CDR3 comprises 16 residues. V dropped 5 bases and J dropped 6; count of bases not matched to a gene: 12. The DNA for the CDR3 is TGTGCCAGCAGTCCGAACGGGAGGGAGATGGGCAATGAGCAGTTCTTC. This translates into CASSPNGREMGNEQFF.

The chain employs TRBV5-4 and TRBJ2-7; unclear D gene. The CDR3 runs 16 residues. CDR1 SGHNT and CDR2 YYREEE come from the germline V gene (reference sequence). Trimming stripped 0 bases from V and 6 bases from J, with 19 bases between. CDR3 protein: CASSLEVGGRSLEQYF. The DNA of the CDR3 is TGTGCCAGCAGCTTGGAGGTCGGCGGAAGGAGCCTCGAGCAGTACTTC.

The V gene is TRBV4-1, the J gene TRBJ1-1; D possibly corresponds to TRBD1 (6 bases). The CDR3 loop spans 15 amino acids. Trimming removed 0 bases from V and 1 base from J, with 9 bases in between. Germline CDR1 and CDR2: MGHRA and YSYEKL. The CDR3 DNA sequence: TGCGCCAGCAGCCAAGAAACAGGGACGAACACTGAAGCTTTCTTT. Amino acid sequence: CASSQETGTNTEAFF.

This clone was found a few times. The rearrangement uses TRBV6-1 and TRBJ1-5; the match to TRBD1 covers 7 bases. CDR3 size: 20 residues. The germline CDR1 and CDR2 sequences are MNHNS and SASEGT. V gave up 2 bases and J gave up 0 bases; unmatched junction bases: 16. In DNA, the CDR3 is TGTGCCAGCAGTGAACTTCCGGGACAGAGACTTAAATATAGCAATCAGCCCCAGCATTTT. Translation: CASSELPGQRLKYSNQPQHF.

The genes are TRBV7-9 and TRBJ2-7; 7 bases map to TRBD1. CDR1 and CDR2 (germline): SEHNR, FQNEAQ (reference sequence). The V gene end was trimmed by 5 bases and the J gene end by 2 bases; junction bases not matched to a gene: 3. The CDR3 totals 13 residues. CDR3 in amino acids: CASSRDRPYEQYF. The CDR3 DNA reads as TGTGCCAGCAGCCGGGACAGACCCTACGAGCAGTACTTC.

The chain joins TRBV5-5 to TRBJ1-5; D not resolved. CDR1 is SGHKS and CDR2 is YYEKEE in the germline V gene (reference sequence). V was clipped by 1 base and J by 0 bases, with 8 bases between them. The CDR3 contains 15 residues. The CDR3 nucleotides are TGTGCCAGCAGCTTGCGTAGTAATAGCAATCAGCCCCAGCATTTT. Protein: CASSLRSNSNQPQHF.

The genes are TRBV19 and TRBJ2-7; TRBD1 agrees at 9 bases. Germline CDR1 and CDR2: LNHDA and SQIVND (reference sequence). After removal of 3 bases from V and 3 bases from J, the junction contained 6 bases not matched to a gene. This CDR3 contains 15 residues. The CDR3 sequence: CASSIRGQGLYEQYF. The CDR3 nucleotides read TGTGCCAGTAGTATTAGGGGACAGGGTCTCTACGAGCAGTACTTC.

The genes are TRBV5-1 and TRBJ2-5; D uncertain. Trimming took 3 bases from V and 5 from J, leaving 17 bases between them. The CDR3 runs 15 residues. Per the germline V gene, CDR1 is SGHRS and CDR2 is YFSETQ. The DNA for the CDR3 is TGCGCCAGCAGCTATGGTTTGAGGTCCGGGGAGACCCAGTACTTC. Amino acids: CASSYGLRSGETQYF.

The CDR3 DNA is TGTGCCAGCAGCCTGGGGACAGGGGCGGTGCCCCTCCACTTT. Amino acid sequence: CASSLGTGAVPLHF. The chain recombines TRBV3-1 (or the pseudogene TRBV3-2) with TRBJ1-6, with 10 bases fitting TRBD1. This CDR3 is 14 amino acids long. J lost 13 bases, V lost 4 bases, and 7 bases had no gene match. CDR1 is LGHDT, CDR2 YNNKEL, per germline (reference sequence).

The sample holds a few counts of this clone. The CDR3 sequence is CSAAKGQGDGYTF. Written as DNA, the CDR3 is TGCAGCGCCGCAAAGGGACAGGGAGATGGCTACACCTTC. The chain couples TRBV29-1 to TRBJ1-2; 9 bases match TRBD1. The CDR3 totals 13 residues. Germline CDR1 is SQVTM and CDR2 is ANQGSEA. With V trimmed by 7 bases and J by 6 bases, 9 bases remained unmatched.

This chain joins TRBV2 and TRBJ2-5; D perhaps matches TRBD2 (5 bases). The germline CDR1 and CDR2 sequences are SNHLY and FYNNEI. V shed 6 bases and J shed 7 bases, with 12 bases lying between them. There are 12 residues in the CDR3. The CDR3 DNA is TGTGCCAGCAGCGCCGTGGCGGGGACCCAGTACTTC. As protein: CASSAVAGTQYF.

This chain joins TRBV19 and TRBJ1-5; the D is unclear. The ends were cut back, 6 bases at V and 2 bases at J, with 8 bases in the middle. Germline V lookup: CDR1 LNHDA, CDR2 SQIVND (reference sequence). CDR3 length: 13 amino acids. The CDR3 region has the DNA TGTGCCAGTAGGCGGGAGGGCAATCAGCCCCAGCATTTT. Encoded protein: CASRREGNQPQHF.

This clone was counted only a few times. The chain joins TRBV18 to TRBJ2-7; tentatively, D is TRBD1 (6 bases). CDR1 KGHSH and CDR2 LQKENI come from the germline V gene. CDR3 length: 13 amino acids. Trimming removed 3 bases at V and 2 bases at J, with 8 bases between. The CDR3 sequence is CASSPGQTYEQYF. CDR3 DNA: TGTGCCAGCTCACCGGGACAAACCTACGAGCAGTACTTC. The full variable domain, with the rest looked up from reference TRBV18 and TRBJ2-7, is NAGVMQNPRHLVRRRGQEARLRCSPMKGHSHVYWYRQLPEEGLKFMVYLQKENIIDESGMPKERFSAEFPKEGPSILRIQQVVRGDSAAYFCASSPGQTYEQYFGPGTRLTVT.

The chain couples TRBV18 to TRBJ2-1; 12 bases align to TRBD2. The V and J ends lost 2 bases and 3 bases, in that order; junction bases with no gene match: 2. The CDR3 totals 16 residues. Germline CDR1 is KGHSH and CDR2 is LQKENI. Here the CDR3 DNA reads TGTGCCAGCTCACCAAGACTAGCGGGGGTCTACAATGAGCAGTTCTTC. Its protein product is CASSPRLAGVYNEQFF.